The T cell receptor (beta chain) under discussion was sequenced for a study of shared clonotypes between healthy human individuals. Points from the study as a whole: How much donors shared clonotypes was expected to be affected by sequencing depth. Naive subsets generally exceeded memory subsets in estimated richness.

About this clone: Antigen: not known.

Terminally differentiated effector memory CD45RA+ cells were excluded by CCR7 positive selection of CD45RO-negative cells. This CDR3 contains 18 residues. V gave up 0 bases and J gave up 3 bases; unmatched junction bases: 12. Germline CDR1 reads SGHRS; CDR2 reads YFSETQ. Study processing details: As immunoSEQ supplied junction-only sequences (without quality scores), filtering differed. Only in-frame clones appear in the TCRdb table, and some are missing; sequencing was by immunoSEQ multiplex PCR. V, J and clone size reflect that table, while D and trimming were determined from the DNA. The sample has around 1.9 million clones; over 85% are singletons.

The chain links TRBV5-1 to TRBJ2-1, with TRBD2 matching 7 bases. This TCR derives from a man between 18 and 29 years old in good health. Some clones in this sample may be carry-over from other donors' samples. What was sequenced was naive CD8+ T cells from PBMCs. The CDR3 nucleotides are TGCGCCAGCAGCTTGGAGGCCGGGACTACGATCGTCTACAATGAGCAGTTCTTC. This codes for CASSLEAGTTIVYNEQFF.